The clone carrying this T cell receptor beta chain appeared once. The sample is drawn from a study of blood T cell repertoires in COVID-19. Looking at the study overall: T cells, B-cell-depleted T cells, or PBMCs supplied cDNA or gDNA.

Recruitment covered 20 to 25 US areas and drew participants whose ages spanned roughly 18 to 100 years. Trimming shortened V by 4 bases and J by 6 bases, and 10 bases separated the two germline ends. CDR1 and CDR2 from the germline V gene are SGHDT and YYEEEE. CDR3 size: 12 residues. Assay: immunoSEQ multiplex PCR; the TCRdb copy retains only in-frame clones and omits some. The sample includes approximately 150,000 clones, roughly 90% seen only once; the top ten take roughly 4%. The genes are TRBV5-6 and TRBJ1-1; possible D gene TRBD1, 5 bases. The sequencing input was PBMCs or T cells enriched from blood (not recorded which). This TCR was sampled from a middle-aged woman who had been exposed to COVID-19. The CDR3 DNA reads as TGTGCCAGCAGCGCTAGGGGATCTGAAGCTTTCTTT. Its translation is CASSARGSEAFF.